The rows below give T cell receptor beta chains drawn from one sample of a study of blood T cells in healthy people across ages. MiXCR was run by TCRdb on the 5' RACE reads, yielding one entry per CDR3 protein. The sample has 800,000 to 950,000 distinct CDR3 sequences, around 36% seen once. The sample taken for sequencing was blood. The receptors stem from a man aged 18 to 30 in good health. Both conserved end residues are part of each CDR3. A D gene is named only where the DNA matches it firmly. Some rows have no size entry. The others give once, few or many, or a class for an expanded clone.

cdr3_length	d_call	j_call	v_call	clone_size	cdr3_nt	cdr3_aa
14	NA	TRBJ1-1	TRBV12-3/TRBV12-4	NA	TGTGCCAGCAGTCGTACGGGGGGGGCTGGTAGGGCTTTCTTT	CASSRTGGAGRAFF
14	NA	TRBJ1-5	TRBV6-6	few	TGTGCCAGCAGTTACTCTATAGCAGATCAGCCCCAGCATTTT	CASSYSIADQPQHF
11	NA	TRBJ2-5	TRBV9	few	TGTGCCAGCAGCGCCGGGGGTGTGCAGTACTTC	CASSAGGVQYF
14	TRBD2	TRBJ2-7	TRBV12-3/TRBV12-4	NA	TGTGCCAGCAGTGTTGAGCGGGGCTACAATGAGCAGTACTTC	CASSVERGYNEQYF
15	TRBD1	TRBJ2-3	TRBV4-1	few	TGCGCCAGCAGCCAAGGACAGGGTACAACAGATACGCAGTATTTT	CASSQGQGTTDTQYF
15	NA	TRBJ2-1	TRBV20-1	NA	TGCAATGCTCCAACCACGGGGCTCTCCTACAATGAGCAGTTCTTC	CNAPTTGLSYNEQFF
15	TRBD1	TRBJ2-3	TRBV7-2	NA	TGTGCCAGCAGCACCGGGACAGCGATCACGGCTACGCAGTATTTT	CASSTGTAITATQYF
13	NA	TRBJ1-5	TRBV3-1	few	TGTGCCAGCAGCCAAGAAGAGTATCAGCCCCAGCATTTT	CASSQEEYQPQHF
15	NA	TRBJ1-4	TRBV20-1	few	TGCAGTGTTAGAGGGTCCCAATCTTGGGATGAAAAACTGTTTTTT	CSVRGSQSWDEKLFF
16	TRBD2	TRBJ2-3	TRBV14	NA	TGTGCCAGCAGCCGATTAACTAGCGGGGGGGCCGTCACGCAGTATTTT	CASSRLTSGGAVTQYF
14	NA	TRBJ2-5	TRBV4-3	NA	TGCGCCAGCAGCCAAGATCTGGCTCCCGGTGAGCAGTACTTC	CASSQDLAPGEQYF
14	TRBD1	TRBJ1-2	TRBV20-1	few	TGCAGTGCTAGCCCGACAGGGAGTTCATATGGCTACACCTTC	CSASPTGSSYGYTF
16	TRBD1	TRBJ2-5	TRBV5-1	NA	TGCGCCAGCAGCCCGACAGGGGGCCTAGATTACAATGAGCAGTACTTC	CASSPTGGLDYNEQYF
16	NA	TRBJ2-3	TRBV25-1	few	TGTGCCAGCAGTGCCCCGGAGCGGAGAGTCACAGATACGCAGTATTTT	CASSAPERRVTDTQYF
14	NA	TRBJ2-1	TRBV20-1	many	TGCAGTGCTAGTCCCGCTGGGTCCTACAATGAGCAGTTCTTC	CSASPAGSYNEQFF
16	NA	TRBJ1-4	TRBV6-6	few	TGTGCCAGCAGTTATACCCCTACACCAACTAATGAAAAACTGTTTTTT	CASSYTPTPTNEKLFF
17	TRBD1	TRBJ2-3	TRBV6-1	NA	TGTGCCAGCAGCCGCTGGACAGGGGCTTCTAGCACAGATACGCGGTATTTT	CASSRWTGASSTDTRYF
16	TRBD1	TRBJ1-1	TRBV7-3	many	TGTGCCAGCATCCTAGGGACAGGGATATTAAACACTGAAGCTTTCTTT	CASILGTGILNTEAFF
18	NA	TRBJ2-7	TRBV12-3/TRBV12-4	NA	TGTGCCAGCAGTTCCCGGTCAGCTCTACAGACGACGGACCCTGAGCAGTACTTC	CASSSRSALQTTDPEQYF
15	NA	TRBJ2-5	TRBV4-3	few	TGCGCCAGCAGCCTCAGCAGGGGTCTGGAGAGGACCCAGTACTTC	CASSLSRGLERTQYF
15	NA	TRBJ2-3	TRBV7-2	NA	TGTGCCAGCAGCCCAGGGACACCCTACACAGATACGCAGTATTTT	CASSPGTPYTDTQYF
13	TRBD1	TRBJ1-5	TRBV12-3/TRBV12-4	NA	TGTGCCAGCAGCGGACAGGCTAATCAGCCCCGGCATTTT	CASSGQANQPRHF
15	NA	TRBJ2-7	TRBV7-2	many	TGTGCCAGCAGCTTACAATCGGGTCACCCGGACGAGCAGTACTTC	CASSLQSGHPDEQYF
19	NA	TRBJ2-3	TRBV5-5	NA	TGTGCCAGCAGCTTGGGTCGGGTCCTCATTATCTACGAACCAGATACGCAGTATTTT	CASSLGRVLIIYEPDTQYF
17	NA	TRBJ1-1	TRBV15	NA	TGTGCCACCAGCAGAGCCCTTGGTGAGGGGATGAACACTGAAGCTTTCTTT	CATSRALGEGMNTEAFF
16	NA	TRBJ1-1	TRBV15	NA	TGTGCCACCAGCAGAGATCCGGTGTCGCTGAACACTGAAGCTTTCTTT	CATSRDPVSLNTEAFF
18	NA	TRBJ2-5	TRBV4-2	few	TGTGCCAGCAGCCAAGACCCCTTGGCGGGACCAACCCAAGAGACCCAGTACTTC	CASSQDPLAGPTQETQYF
16	TRBD1	TRBJ2-3	TRBV6-2/TRBV6-3	NA	TGTGCCAGCAGTCCTGCTGGAGGACAGGGAGGAGATACGCAGTATTTT	CASSPAGGQGGDTQYF
11	NA	TRBJ2-5	TRBV12-3/TRBV12-4	NA	TGTGTCGGCAGTTTAGGGGAGACCCAGTACTTC	CVGSLGETQYF
15	TRBD2	TRBJ2-4	TRBV7-2	NA	TGTGCCAGCACCCAGAGACTAGCGGATTACAATGAGCAGTACTTC	CASTQRLADYNEQYF
12	NA	TRBJ1-2	TRBV20-1	NA	TGCAGTGCTACCCGGACAGACTATGGCTACACCTTC	CSATRTDYGYTF
15	TRBD1	TRBJ1-5	TRBV6-2/TRBV6-3	NA	TGTGCCAGCCGACTACAGGGGGCAGGCAATCAGCCCCAGCATTTT	CASRLQGAGNQPQHF
17	TRBD1	TRBJ1-2	TRBV5-6	NA	TGTGCCAGCAGCTTTGGGGGTTGGGACAGGGTTTTTAACGGCTACACCTTC	CASSFGGWDRVFNGYTF
13	NA	TRBJ2-7	TRBV5-1	few	TGCGCCAGCAGCTTGGAGGGGGTCTACGAGCAGTACTTC	CASSLEGVYEQYF
17	NA	TRBJ1-6	TRBV28	few	TGTGCCAGCAGTCCCCGAGGAGACAGTCTCTATAATTCACCCCTCCACTTT	CASSPRGDSLYNSPLHF
15	NA	TRBJ1-1	TRBV20-1	NA	TGCAGTGCTAGAGATCCAAGATCGGGGGGGGCTGAAGCTTTCTTT	CSARDPRSGGAEAFF
14	TRBD1	TRBJ2-7	TRBV30	NA	TGTGCCTGGAGAATACAGGGGGGCTACCACGAGCAGTACTTC	CAWRIQGGYHEQYF